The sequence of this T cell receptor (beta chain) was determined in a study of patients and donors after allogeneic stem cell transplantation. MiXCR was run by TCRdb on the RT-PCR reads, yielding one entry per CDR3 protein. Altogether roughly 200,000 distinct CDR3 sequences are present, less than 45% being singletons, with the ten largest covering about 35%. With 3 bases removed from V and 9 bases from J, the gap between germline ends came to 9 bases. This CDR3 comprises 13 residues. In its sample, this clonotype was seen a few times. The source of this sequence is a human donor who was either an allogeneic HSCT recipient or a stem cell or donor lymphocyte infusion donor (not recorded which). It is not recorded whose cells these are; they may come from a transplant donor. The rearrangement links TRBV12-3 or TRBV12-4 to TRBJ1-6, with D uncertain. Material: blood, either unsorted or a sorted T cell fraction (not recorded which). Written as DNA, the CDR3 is TGTGCCAGCAGTTTGGGCAGGAGTTCACCCCTCCACTTT. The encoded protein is CASSLGRSSPLHF.